Given below is one TCR beta chain in context. Its antigen remains unidentified. From the 5' RACE reads, TCRdb called clonotypes with MiXCR, one entry per CDR3 protein. The sample lists 300,000 to 400,000 distinct CDR3 sequences; under 15% were seen once. The sample comes from a study of T-cell memory formation after mild COVID-19. Trimming took 2 bases from V and 1 from J, leaving 13 bases between them. There are 16 residues in the CDR3. The germline gives CDR1 LGHNA, CDR2 YSLEER. Points from the study as a whole: CD4+ bias marked clones expanding day 15 to 37, unlike balanced contracting clones.

This TCR was sampled from a man between 18 and 35 years old who had mild COVID-19 (a few samples of this study predate the infection). Cell type and time point are not known. The sample taken for sequencing was PBMCs or a T cell subset sorted from them (not recorded which). The chain joins TRBV4-3 to TRBJ2-3; D possibly corresponds to TRBD2 (6 bases). CDR3 DNA: TGCGCCAGCAGCCAAAGTGGGACTTCCCGCACAGATACGCAGTATTTT. Amino acids: CASSQSGTSRTDTQYF.